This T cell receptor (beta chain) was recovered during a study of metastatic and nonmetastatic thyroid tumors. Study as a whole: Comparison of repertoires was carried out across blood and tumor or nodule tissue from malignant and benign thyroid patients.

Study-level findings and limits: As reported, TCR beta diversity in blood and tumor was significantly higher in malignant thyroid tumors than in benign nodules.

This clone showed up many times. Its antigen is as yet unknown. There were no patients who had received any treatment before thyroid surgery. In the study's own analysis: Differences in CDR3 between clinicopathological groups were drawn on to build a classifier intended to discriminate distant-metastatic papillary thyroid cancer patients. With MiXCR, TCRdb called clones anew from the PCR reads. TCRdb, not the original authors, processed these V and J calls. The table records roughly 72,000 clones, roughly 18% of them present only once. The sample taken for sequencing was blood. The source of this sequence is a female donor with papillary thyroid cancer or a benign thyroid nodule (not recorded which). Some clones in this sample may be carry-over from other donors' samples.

The CDR3 here is CASSFGGGLAAYEQFF. In nucleotides, the CDR3 is TGTGCCAGCAGTTTTGGGGGGGGACTAGCGGCCTATGAGCAGTTCTTC. The chain uses TRBV27 and TRBJ2-1, with 11 nucleotides matching TRBD2. Trimming took 3 bases from V and 8 from J; bases not matched to a gene: 9. This CDR3 is built from 16 residues. CDR1 is MNHEY and CDR2 is SMNVEV in the germline V gene (reference sequence).